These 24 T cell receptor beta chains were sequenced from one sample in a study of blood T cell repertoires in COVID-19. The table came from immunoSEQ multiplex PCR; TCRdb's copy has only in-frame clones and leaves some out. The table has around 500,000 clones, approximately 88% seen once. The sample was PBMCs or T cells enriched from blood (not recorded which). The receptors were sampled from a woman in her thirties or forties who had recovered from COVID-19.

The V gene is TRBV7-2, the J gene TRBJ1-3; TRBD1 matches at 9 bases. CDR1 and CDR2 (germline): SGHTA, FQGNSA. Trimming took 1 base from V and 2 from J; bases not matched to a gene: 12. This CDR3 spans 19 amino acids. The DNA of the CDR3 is TGTGCCAGCAGCTTAGAAGGGACAGGGTTAGCGGGCCCTGGAAACACCATATATTTT. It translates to CASSLEGTGLAGPGNTIYF.

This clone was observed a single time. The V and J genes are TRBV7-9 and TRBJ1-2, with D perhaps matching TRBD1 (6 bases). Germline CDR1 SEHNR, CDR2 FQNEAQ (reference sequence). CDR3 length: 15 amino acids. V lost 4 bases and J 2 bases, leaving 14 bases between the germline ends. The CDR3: CASSYSGTINYGYTF. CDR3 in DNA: TGTGCCAGCAGCTACTCCGGGACAATAAACTATGGCTACACCTTC.

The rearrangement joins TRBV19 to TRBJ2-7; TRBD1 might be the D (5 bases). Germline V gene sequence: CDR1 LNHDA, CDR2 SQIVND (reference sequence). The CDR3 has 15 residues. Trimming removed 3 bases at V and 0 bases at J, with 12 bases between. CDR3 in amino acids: CASSIRTGASYEQYF. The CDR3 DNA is TGTGCCAGTAGTATTAGAACAGGAGCCTCCTACGAGCAGTACTTC. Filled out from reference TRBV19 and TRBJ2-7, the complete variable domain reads DGGITQSPKYLFRKEGQNVTLSCEQNLNHDAMYWYRQDPGQGLRLIYYSQIVNDFQKGDIAEGYSVSREKKESFPLTVTSAQKNPTAFYLCASSIRTGASYEQYFGPGTRLTVT.

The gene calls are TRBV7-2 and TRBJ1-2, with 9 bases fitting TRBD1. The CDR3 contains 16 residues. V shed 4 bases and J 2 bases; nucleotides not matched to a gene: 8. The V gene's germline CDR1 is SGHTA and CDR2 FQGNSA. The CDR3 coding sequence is TGTGCCAGCAGCTATCCCCCCGGACAGGGGAACTATGGCTACACCTTC. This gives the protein CASSYPPGQGNYGYTF.

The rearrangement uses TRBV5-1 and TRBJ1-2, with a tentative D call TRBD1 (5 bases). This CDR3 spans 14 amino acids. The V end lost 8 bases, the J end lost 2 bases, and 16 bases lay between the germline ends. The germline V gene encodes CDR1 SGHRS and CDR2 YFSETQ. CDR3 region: CASGQGVANYGYTF. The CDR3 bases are TGCGCCAGTGGACAAGGGGTGGCGAACTATGGCTACACCTTC.

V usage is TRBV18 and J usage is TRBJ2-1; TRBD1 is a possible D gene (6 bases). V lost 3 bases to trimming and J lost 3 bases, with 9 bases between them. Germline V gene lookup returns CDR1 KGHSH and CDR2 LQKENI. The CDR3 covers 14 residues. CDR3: CASSPVGGYNEQFF. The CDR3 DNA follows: TGTGCCAGCTCACCGGTAGGGGGCTACAATGAGCAGTTCTTC.

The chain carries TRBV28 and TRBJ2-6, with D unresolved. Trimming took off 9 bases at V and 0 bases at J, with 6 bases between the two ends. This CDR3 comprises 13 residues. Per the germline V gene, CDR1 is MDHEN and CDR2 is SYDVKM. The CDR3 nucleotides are TGTGCCAGTCATAGCTCTGGGGCCAACGTCCTGACTTTC. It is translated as CASHSSGANVLTF.

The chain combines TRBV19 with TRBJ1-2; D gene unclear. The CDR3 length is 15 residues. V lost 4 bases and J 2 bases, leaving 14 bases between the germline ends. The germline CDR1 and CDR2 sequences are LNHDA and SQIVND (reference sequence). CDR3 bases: TGTGCCAGTAGTACATCGGGGAGTATCAACTATGGCTACACCTTC. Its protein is CASSTSGSINYGYTF.

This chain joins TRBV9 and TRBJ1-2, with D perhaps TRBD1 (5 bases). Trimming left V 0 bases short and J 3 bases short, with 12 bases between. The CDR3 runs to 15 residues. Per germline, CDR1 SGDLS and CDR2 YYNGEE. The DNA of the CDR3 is TGTGCCAGCAGCGTAGAAGTAGCGGGGGACTATGGCTACACCTTC. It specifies CASSVEVAGDYGYTF.

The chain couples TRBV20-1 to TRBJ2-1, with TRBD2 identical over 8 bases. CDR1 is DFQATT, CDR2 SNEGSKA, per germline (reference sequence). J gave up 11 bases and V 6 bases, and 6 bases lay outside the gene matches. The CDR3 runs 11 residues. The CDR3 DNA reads TGCAGTGCGGGTAGCGGGGAAAAGCAGTTCTTC. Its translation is CSAGSGEKQFF.

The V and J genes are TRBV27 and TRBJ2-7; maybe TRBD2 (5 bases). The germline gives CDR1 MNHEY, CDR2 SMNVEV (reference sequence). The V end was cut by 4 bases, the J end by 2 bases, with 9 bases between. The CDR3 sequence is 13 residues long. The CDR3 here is CASSYAGAYEQYF. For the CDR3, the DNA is TGTGCCAGCAGTTACGCCGGGGCCTACGAGCAGTACTTC.

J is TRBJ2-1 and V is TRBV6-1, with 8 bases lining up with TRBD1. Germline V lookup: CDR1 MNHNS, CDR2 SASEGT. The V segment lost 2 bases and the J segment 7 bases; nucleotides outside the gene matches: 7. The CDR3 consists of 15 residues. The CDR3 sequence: CASSESGQGFNEQFF. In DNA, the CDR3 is TGTGCCAGCAGTGAATCCGGACAGGGTTTTAATGAGCAGTTCTTC.

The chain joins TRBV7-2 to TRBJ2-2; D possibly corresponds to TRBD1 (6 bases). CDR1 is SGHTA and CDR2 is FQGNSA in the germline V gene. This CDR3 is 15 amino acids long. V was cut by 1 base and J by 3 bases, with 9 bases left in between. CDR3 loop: CASSLGGRYTGELFF. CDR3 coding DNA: TGTGCCAGCAGCTTAGGGGGGCGGTACACCGGGGAGCTGTTTTTT.

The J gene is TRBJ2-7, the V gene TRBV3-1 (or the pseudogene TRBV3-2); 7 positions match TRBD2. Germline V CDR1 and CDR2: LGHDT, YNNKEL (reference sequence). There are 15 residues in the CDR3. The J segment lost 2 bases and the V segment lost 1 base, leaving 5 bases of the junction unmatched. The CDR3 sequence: CASSQVPAGAYEQYF. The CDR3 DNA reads TGTGCCAGCAGCCAAGTTCCCGCGGGAGCCTACGAGCAGTACTTC.

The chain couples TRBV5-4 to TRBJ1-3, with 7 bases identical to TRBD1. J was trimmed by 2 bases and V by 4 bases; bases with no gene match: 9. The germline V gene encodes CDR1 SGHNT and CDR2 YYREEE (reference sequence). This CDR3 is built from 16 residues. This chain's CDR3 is CASSHPGQGAGNTIYF. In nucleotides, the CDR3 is TGTGCCAGCAGCCACCCTGGGCAGGGGGCTGGAAACACCATATATTTT. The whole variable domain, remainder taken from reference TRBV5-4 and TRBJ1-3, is ETGVTQSPTHLIKTRGQQVTLRCSSQSGHNTVSWYQQALGQGPQFIFQYYREEENGRGNFPPRFSGLQFPNYSSELNVNALELDDSALYLCASSHPGQGAGNTIYFGEGSWLTVV.

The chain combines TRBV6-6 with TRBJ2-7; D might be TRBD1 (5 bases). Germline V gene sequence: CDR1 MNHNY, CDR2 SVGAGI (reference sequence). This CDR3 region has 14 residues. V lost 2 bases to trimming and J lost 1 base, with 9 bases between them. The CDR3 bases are TGTGCCAGCAGTTACAGAACAGGATCCTACGAGCAGTACTTC. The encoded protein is CASSYRTGSYEQYF.

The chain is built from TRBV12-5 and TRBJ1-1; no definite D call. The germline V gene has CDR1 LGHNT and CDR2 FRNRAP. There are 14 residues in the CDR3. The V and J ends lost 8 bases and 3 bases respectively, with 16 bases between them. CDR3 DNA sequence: TGTGCTAGTACTATTTACGGAGTTTACACTGAAGCTTTCTTT. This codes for CASTIYGVYTEAFF.

CDR3 in DNA: TGTGCCAGCAGTTTATTAGGAGCGAACACTGAAGCTTTCTTT. Its protein is CASSLLGANTEAFF. The V gene is TRBV27, the J gene TRBJ1-1; D uncertain. Trimming took 1 base from V and 1 from J, leaving 7 bases between them. Germline V gives CDR1 MNHEY, CDR2 SMNVEV (reference sequence). The length of the CDR3 is 14 residues.

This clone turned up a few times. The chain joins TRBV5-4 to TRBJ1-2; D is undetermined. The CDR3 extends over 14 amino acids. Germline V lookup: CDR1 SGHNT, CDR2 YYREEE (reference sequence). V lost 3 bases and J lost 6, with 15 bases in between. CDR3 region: CASSSEGYGDGYTF. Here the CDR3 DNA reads TGTGCCAGCAGCTCCGAGGGCTACGGGGATGGCTACACCTTC.

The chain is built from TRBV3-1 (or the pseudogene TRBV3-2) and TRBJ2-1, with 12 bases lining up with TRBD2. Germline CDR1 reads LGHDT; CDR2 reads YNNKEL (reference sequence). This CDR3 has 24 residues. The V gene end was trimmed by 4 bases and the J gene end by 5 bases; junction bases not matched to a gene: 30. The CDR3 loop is CASSPQTSGSFSDAHRKINNEQFF. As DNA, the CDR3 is TGTGCCAGCAGCCCCCAGACTAGCGGGAGTTTCTCGGATGCCCACAGAAAGATCAACAATGAGCAGTTCTTC.

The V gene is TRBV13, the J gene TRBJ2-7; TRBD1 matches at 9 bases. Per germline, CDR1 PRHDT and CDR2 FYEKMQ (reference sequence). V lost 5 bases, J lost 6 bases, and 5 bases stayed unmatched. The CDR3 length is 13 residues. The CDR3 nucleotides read TGTGCCAGCAGCGGGGGGACAGGGAGCGAGCAGTACTTC. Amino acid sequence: CASSGGTGSEQYF.

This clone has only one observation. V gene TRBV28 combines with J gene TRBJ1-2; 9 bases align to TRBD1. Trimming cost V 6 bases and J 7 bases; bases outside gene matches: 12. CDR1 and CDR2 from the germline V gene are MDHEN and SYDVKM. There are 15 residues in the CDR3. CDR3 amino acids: CASSIPNRGQGGYTF. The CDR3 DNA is TGTGCCAGCAGCATACCGAACAGGGGGCAGGGTGGCTACACCTTC.

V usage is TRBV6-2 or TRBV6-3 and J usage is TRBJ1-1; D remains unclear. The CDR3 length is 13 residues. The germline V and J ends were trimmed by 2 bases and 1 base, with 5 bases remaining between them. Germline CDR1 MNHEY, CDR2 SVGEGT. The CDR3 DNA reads TGTGCCAGCAGTTACCCAGAGAACACTGAAGCTTTCTTT. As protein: CASSYPENTEAFF.

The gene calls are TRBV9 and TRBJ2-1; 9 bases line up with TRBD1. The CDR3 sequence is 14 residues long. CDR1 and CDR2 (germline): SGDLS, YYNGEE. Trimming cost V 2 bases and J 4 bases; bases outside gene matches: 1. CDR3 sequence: CASSVGTGYNEQFF. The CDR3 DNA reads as TGTGCCAGCAGCGTCGGGACAGGGTACAATGAGCAGTTCTTC.